This record covers a single TCR beta chain. No antigen is known for it. At the time of sampling, donors were nominally healthy, though unrecorded immune exposures were likely. Trimming removed 5 bases from V and 5 bases from J, with 15 bases in between. CDR1 is MGHDK, CDR2 SYGVNS, per germline. The CDR3 is 14 residues long. The sample belongs to a study of cytomegalovirus exposure and HLA in healthy donors. Study-level findings and limits: Sequencing likely generated an artifact that appeared as a cluster of highly shared sequence variants. In a later analysis, TCR beta V- and J-gene trimming showed a link to a missense DCLRE1C variant.

This PCR relied on a set of 60 Vbeta primers and 13 Jbeta primers. The data were produced by immunoSEQ multiplex PCR, yet TCRdb's version contains in-frame clones alone and is incomplete. The repertoire holds about 200,000 clones, with approximately 80% as singletons. The sequencing input was PBMCs. The source of this sequence is a woman aged 25 to 39 in good health and CMV-seronegative. The chain couples TRBV25-1 to TRBJ1-2; D not certain. CDR3 protein: CASSSKNDLYGYTF. The CDR3 DNA reads TGTGCCAGCAGTTCGAAAAATGACTTATATGGCTACACCTTC.